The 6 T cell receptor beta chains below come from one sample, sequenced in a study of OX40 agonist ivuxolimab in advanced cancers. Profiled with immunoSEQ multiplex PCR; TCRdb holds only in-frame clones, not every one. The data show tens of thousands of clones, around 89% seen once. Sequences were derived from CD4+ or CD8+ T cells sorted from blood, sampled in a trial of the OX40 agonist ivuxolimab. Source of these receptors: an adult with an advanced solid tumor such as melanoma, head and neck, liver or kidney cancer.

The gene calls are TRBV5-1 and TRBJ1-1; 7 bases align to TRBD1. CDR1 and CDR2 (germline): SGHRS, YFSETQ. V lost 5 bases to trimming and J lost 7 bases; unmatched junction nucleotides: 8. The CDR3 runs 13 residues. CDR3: CASRTFNRGEAFF. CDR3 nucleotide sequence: TGCGCCAGCAGGACATTTAACAGGGGTGAAGCTTTCTTT.

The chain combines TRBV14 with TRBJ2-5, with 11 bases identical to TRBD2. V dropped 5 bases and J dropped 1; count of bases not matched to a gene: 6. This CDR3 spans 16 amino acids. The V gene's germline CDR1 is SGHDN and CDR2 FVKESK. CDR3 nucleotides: TGTGCCAGCAGCGCCGGACTAGCGGGCCGCCAAGAGACCCAGTACTTC. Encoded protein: CASSAGLAGRQETQYF.

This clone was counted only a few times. The CDR3: CASSRVVSSYEQYF. The CDR3 nucleotides are TGTGCCAGCTCACGGGTAGTATCATCCTACGAGCAGTACTTC. The V gene is TRBV18, the J gene TRBJ2-7, with no clear D. Germline values: CDR1 KGHSH, CDR2 LQKENI. CDR3 length equals 14 residues. The V end was cut by 4 bases, the J end by 1 base, with 11 bases between.

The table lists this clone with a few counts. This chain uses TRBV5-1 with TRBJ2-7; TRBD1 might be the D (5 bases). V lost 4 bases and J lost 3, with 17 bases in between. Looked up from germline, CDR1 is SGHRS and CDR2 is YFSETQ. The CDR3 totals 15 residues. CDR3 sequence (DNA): TGCGCCAGCAGCCATGGGCAGGGTGCAGGCTACGAGCAGTACTTC. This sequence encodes CASSHGQGAGYEQYF.

CDR3 bases: TGTGCCAGCAGCGTTGGGCCGAACACTGAAGCTTTCTTT. Translated: CASSVGPNTEAFF. The gene calls are TRBV9 and TRBJ1-1; the D is unclear. Per germline, CDR1 SGDLS and CDR2 YYNGEE. The V gene lost 2 bases and the J gene lost 1 base, with 6 bases spanning the gap. CDR3 length: 13 amino acids.

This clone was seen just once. The CDR3 DNA sequence: TGTGCCAGCAGCTTCGCGGAGACTTATGAGCAGTTCTTC. This encodes CASSFAETYEQFF. The chain combines TRBV11-3 with TRBJ2-1; D is undetermined. Trimming left V 3 bases short and J 8 bases short, with 11 bases between. This CDR3 has 13 amino acids. Per the germline V gene, CDR1 is SGHNT and CDR2 is YENEEA.